The clone carrying this T cell receptor beta chain was found many times. The antigen is undetermined. TCRdb analysed the 5' RACE reads with MiXCR anew, one entry per CDR3 protein. The data hold hundreds of thousands of distinct CDR3 sequences, with less than 7% observed a single time. The sample is drawn from a study of identical twins. The germline CDR1 and CDR2 sequences are SGHRS and YFSETQ. The CDR3 length is 16 residues. V lost 2 bases, J lost 5 bases, and 11 bases stayed unmatched. Study results and caveats: Beta out-of-frame sequences showed weaker excess twin sharing. Possibly, invariant MAIT and iNKT cells partly confounded zero-insertion analyses. Insertions were reduced in abundant cord blood beta clonotypes but not in memory repertoires.

This clonotype was sampled from a young man in good health. The chain has TRBV5-1 and TRBJ2-7; TRBD1 matches at 9 bases. The specimen sequenced was naive T cells sorted from blood. The CDR3 is CASSFVSPGQGHEQYF. The CDR3 nucleotides read TGCGCCAGCAGCTTTGTTTCTCCGGGACAGGGACACGAGCAGTACTTC. Variable domain in full (rest from reference TRBV5-1 and TRBJ2-7): KAGVTQTPRYLIKTRGQQVTLSCSPISGHRSVSWYQQTPGQGLQFLFEYFSETQRNKGNFPGRFSGRQFSNSRSEMNVSTLELGDSALYLCASSFVSPGQGHEQYFGPGTRLTVT.